This TCR beta chain derives from a study of siplizumab effects on memory and regulatory T cells. General study findings and limits: The apparent diversity of naive T cells exceeded that of memory cells, and naive T cells seemed to make a major contribution to the alloresponse. The authors mapped only a minor fraction of alloreactive clones to unstimulated subsets.

Concerning this clone itself: Its target is not known.

V lost 6 bases to trimming and J lost 3 bases; unmatched junction nucleotides: 8. Germline V CDR1 and CDR2: SQVTM, ANQGSEA. The CDR3 runs to 13 residues. TCRdb keeps only in-frame clones here, not all; method: immunoSEQ multiplex PCR. The sample has some 90,000 clones, 75% to 90% seen once; the top ten hold about 16%. The TCR originated in a human donor in good health. This rearrangement joins TRBV29-1 to TRBJ2-7; 7 bases align to TRBD1. The sample consisted of CD4+ T cells sorted from blood. Here the CDR3 reads CSVWGQSDYEQYF. Written as DNA, the CDR3 is TGCAGCGTCTGGGGACAGTCCGACTACGAGCAGTACTTC.